This TCR beta chain was recorded in a study of CD8 T cells in ankylosing spondylitis. Study-wide points: Some motif variants had been reported before (in reactive arthritis synovial fluid and blood). Significantly higher representation of disease-linked clones was reported for matched ankylosing spondylitis synovial fluid. Among TCR beta sequences, a motif of eight or nine highly homologous variants appeared characteristic of ankylosing spondylitis blood.

Molecular-barcoded quantitative 5'-RACE produced these TCR beta libraries. TCRdb re-derived calls from the 5' RACE reads in MiXCR, one entry per CDR3 protein. This sample has about 420,000 distinct CDR3 sequences, with 20% to 25% found just once. For this clonotype: Its antigen remains unknown.

The receptor was derived from a male donor with ankylosing spondylitis. Sequencing used blood, either unsorted or a sorted T cell fraction (not recorded which).

CDR3 in amino acids: CASSQAREMGELFF. The CDR3, as DNA: TGTGCCAGCAGCCAAGCGCGGGAAATGGGGGAGCTGTTTTTT. The V gene is TRBV3-1, the J gene TRBJ2-2; the D gene is possibly TRBD2 (6 bases). V was trimmed by 1 base and J by 8 bases, leaving 11 bases between them. The germline CDR1 and CDR2 sequences are LGHDT and YNNKEL (reference sequence). This CDR3 region has 14 residues.